This TCR beta chain was profiled in a study of CD8+CD57+ T cells in acquired aplastic anemia. Findings and caveats of the study: Common to patients and controls were 25 to 30 CD8+ CDR3 sequences.

Genomic DNA, serving as template, underwent TCR beta VDJ and CDR3 profiling. In TCRdb, the reads were re-called with MiXCR into one record per CDR3 protein. The sample has 180,000 or so distinct CDR3 sequences, around half seen once. Sequencing was done on patients that had shown CD8+CD57+ cell expansion by flow cytometry. Patient blood was sampled before any therapy had been received. The table lists this clonotype with a count of one. Its antigen is not identified. This CDR3 has 14 residues. Deletions cut 6 bases from V and 11 bases from J, with 22 bases between. Germline V lookup: CDR1 LNHNV, CDR2 YYDKDF (reference sequence).

The sequence was collected from a human donor with aplastic anemia. The rearrangement uses TRBV15 and TRBJ1-1, with D perhaps TRBD1 (5 bases). The specimen sequenced was sorted CD4+, CD8+, or CD8+CD57+ T cells (not recorded which) from PBMCs. CDR3 sequence reads: CATSPTSGAVRAFF. CDR3 sequence (DNA): TGTGCCACCAGTCCGACTAGCGGGGCGGTCCGGGCTTTCTTT.